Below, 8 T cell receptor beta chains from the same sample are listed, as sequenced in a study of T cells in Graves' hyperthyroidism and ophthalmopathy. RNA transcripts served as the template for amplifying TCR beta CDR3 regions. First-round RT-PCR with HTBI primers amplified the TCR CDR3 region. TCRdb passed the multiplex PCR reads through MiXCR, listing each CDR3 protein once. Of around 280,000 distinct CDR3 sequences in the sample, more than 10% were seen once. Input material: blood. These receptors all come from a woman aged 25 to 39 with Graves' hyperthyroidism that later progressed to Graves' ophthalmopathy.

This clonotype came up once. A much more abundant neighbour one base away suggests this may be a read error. The CDR3 reads CASSYGLAGASTDTQYF. CDR3 coding DNA: TGTGCCAGCAGCTACGGACTAGCGGGAGCCAGTACAGATACGCAGTATTTT. The V call is TRBV11-2, the J call TRBJ2-3; 13 nucleotides line up with TRBD2. V dropped 4 bases and J dropped 3; count of bases not matched to a gene: 7. There are 17 residues in the CDR3. Germline V gives CDR1 SGHAT, CDR2 FQNNGV.

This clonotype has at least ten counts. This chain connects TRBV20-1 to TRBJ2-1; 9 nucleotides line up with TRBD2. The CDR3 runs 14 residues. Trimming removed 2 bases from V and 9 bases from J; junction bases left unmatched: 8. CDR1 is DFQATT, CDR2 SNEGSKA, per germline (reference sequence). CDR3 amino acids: CSARFGLALSEQFF. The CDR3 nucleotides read TGCAGTGCTAGATTCGGACTAGCGTTAAGTGAGCAGTTCTTC.

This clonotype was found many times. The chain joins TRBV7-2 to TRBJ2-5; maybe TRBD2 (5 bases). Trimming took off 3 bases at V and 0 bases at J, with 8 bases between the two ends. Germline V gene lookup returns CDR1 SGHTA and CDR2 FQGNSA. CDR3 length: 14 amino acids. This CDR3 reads CASSFGLNQETQYF. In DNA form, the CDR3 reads TGTGCCAGCAGCTTTGGACTCAACCAAGAGACCCAGTACTTC.

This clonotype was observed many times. In DNA, the CDR3 is TGCAGTGCTCCCCTAGCGGGGTTATTCGGCGAGCAGTACTTC. Protein product: CSAPLAGLFGEQYF. The chain has TRBV20-1 and TRBJ2-7; 9 bases align to TRBD2. Per germline, CDR1 DFQATT and CDR2 SNEGSKA (reference sequence). The CDR3 runs 14 residues. V lost 5 bases to trimming and J lost 6 bases; unmatched junction nucleotides: 11.

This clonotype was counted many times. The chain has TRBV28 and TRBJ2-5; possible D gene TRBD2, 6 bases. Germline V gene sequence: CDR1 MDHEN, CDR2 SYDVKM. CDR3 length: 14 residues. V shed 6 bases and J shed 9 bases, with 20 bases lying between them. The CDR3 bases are TGTGCCAGCAGGCCGGGGACTCTCCCTTTGGCCCAGTACTTC. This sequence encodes CASRPGTLPLAQYF.

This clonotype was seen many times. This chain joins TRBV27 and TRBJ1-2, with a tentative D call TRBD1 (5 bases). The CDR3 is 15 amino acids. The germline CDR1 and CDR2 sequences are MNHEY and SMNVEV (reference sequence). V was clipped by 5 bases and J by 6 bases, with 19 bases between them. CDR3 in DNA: TGTGCCAGCAGTCTGGCCTCCGGGACCTTCCATGGCTACACCTTC. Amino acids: CASSLASGTFHGYTF.

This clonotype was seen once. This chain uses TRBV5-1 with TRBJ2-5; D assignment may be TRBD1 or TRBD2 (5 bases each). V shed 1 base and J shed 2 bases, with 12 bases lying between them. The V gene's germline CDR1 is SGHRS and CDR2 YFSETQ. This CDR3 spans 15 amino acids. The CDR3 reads CASSLNLGPQETQYF. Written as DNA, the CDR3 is TGCGCCAGCAGCTTGAACCTGGGACCGCAAGAGACCCAGTACTTC.

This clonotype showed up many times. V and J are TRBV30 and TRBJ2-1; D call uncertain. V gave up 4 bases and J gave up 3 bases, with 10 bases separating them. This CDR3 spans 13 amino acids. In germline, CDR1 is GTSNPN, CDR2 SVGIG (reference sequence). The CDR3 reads CAWTTGSYNEQFF. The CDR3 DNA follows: TGTGCCTGGACGACGGGTAGCTACAATGAGCAGTTCTTC.